This record concerns one T cell receptor beta chain sequence. The junction departs from the called germline gene at one end, perhaps through a read error. This CDR3 spans 14 amino acids. The sample is drawn from a study of blood T cells in healthy people across ages. The authors ran a second PCR of about 6 to 11 cycles using a sample-barcoded 5' primer and a J-beta primer mix. TCRdb redid the calling of the 5' RACE reads with MiXCR, one entry per CDR3 protein. The table lists about 770,000 distinct CDR3 sequences, 40% to 50% of them singletons. Sequenced material: blood. This TCR was sampled from a man between 60 and 70 years old in good health. This chain joins TRBV12-3 or TRBV12-4 and TRBJ2-1; TRBD1 agrees at 8 bases. CDR3 coding DNA: TGTGTCAGCAGTACCTGGACAGGGAACGATGAGCAGTTCTTC. Residues: CVSSTWTGNDEQFF.